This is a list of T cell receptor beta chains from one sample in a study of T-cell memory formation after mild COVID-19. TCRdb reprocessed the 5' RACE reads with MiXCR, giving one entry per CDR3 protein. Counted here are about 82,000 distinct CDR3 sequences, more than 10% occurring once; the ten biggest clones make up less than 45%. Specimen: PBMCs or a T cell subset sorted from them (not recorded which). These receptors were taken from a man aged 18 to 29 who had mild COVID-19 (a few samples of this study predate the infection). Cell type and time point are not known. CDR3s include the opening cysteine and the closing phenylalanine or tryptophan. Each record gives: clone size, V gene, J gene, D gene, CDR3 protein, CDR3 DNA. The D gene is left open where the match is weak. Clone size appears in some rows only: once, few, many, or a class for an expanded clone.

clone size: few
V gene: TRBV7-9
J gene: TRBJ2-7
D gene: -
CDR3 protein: CASSAVGESSYEQYF
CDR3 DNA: TGTGCCAGCAGCGCGGTGGGGGAGAGCTCCTACGAGCAGTACTTC

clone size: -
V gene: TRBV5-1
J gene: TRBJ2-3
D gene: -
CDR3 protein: CASSLAQGLSTDTQYF
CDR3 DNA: TGCGCCAGCAGCTTGGCCCAGGGGCTAAGCACAGATACGCAGTATTTT

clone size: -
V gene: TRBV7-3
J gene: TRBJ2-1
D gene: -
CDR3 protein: CASSLEGGYNEQFF
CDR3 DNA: TGTGCCAGCAGCCTTGAGGGAGGTTACAATGAGCAGTTCTTC

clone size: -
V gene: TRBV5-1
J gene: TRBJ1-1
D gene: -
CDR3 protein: CASSPRTVNTEAFF
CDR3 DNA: TGCGCCAGCAGCCCGCGGACGGTGAACACTGAAGCTTTCTTT

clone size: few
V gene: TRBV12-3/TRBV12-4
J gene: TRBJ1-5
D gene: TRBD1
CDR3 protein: CASSFYGQGSGQPQHF
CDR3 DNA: TGTGCCAGCAGTTTCTACGGACAGGGCAGCGGGCAGCCCCAGCATTTT

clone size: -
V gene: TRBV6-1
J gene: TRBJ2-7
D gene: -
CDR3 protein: CASRGTDYEQYF
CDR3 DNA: TGTGCCAGCAGGGGGACGGACTACGAGCAGTACTTC

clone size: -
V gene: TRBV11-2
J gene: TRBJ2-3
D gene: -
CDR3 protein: CASSGPLTDTQYF
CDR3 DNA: TGTGCCAGCAGCGGCCCCCTCACAGATACGCAGTATTTT

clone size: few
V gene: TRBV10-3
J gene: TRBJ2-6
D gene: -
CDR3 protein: CAITDQGPGANVLTF
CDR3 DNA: TGTGCCATCACGGACCAGGGCCCTGGGGCCAACGTCCTGACTTTC

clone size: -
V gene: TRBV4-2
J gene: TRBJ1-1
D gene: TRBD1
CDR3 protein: CASSRGGGGTEAFF
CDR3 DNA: TGTGCCAGCAGCCGAGGGGGCGGCGGCACTGAAGCTTTCTTT

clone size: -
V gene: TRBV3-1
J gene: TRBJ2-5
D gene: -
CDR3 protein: CASSQAGIGPQKTQYF
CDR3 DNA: TGTGCCAGCAGCCAAGCCGGTATTGGGCCCCAGAAGACCCAGTACTTC

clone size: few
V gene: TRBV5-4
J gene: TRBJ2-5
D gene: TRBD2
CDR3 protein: CASSRTSGVQETQYF
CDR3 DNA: TGTGCCAGCTCCCGGACTAGCGGGGTCCAAGAGACCCAGTACTTC

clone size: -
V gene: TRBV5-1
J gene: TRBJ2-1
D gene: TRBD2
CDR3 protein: CASSLGVAGADEQFF
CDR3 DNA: TGCGCCAGCAGCTTGGGGGTAGCGGGGGCCGATGAGCAGTTCTTC

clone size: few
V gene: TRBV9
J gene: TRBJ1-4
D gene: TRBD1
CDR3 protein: CASSVVGDRGGNEKLFF
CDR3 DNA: TGTGCCAGCAGCGTAGTCGGAGACAGGGGAGGTAATGAAAAACTGTTTTTT

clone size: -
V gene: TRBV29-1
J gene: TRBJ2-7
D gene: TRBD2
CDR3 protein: CSVVGNPGGYEQYF
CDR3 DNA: TGCAGCGTTGTAGGGAACCCCGGGGGGTACGAGCAGTACTTC

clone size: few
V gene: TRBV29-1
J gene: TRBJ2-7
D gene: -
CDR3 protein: CSVGSTYEQYF
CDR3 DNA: TGCAGCGTGGGGAGCACCTACGAGCAGTACTTC

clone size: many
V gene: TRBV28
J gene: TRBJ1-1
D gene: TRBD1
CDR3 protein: CASSLGQGADVFF
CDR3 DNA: TGTGCCAGCAGTTTAGGCCAGGGGGCTGACGTTTTCTTT

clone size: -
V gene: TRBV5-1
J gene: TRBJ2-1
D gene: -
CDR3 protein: CASRPGTSRGNEQFF
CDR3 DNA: TGCGCCAGCAGACCTGGGACAAGCAGAGGAAATGAGCAGTTCTTC

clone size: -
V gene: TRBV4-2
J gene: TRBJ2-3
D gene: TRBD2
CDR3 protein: CASSPGLAGTDTQYF
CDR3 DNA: TGTGCCAGCAGCCCGGGACTAGCGGGCACAGATACGCAGTATTTT

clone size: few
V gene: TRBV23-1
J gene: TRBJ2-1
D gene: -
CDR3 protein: CASSQIPSGYEQFF
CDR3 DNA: TGCGCCAGCAGTCAAATCCCCTCGGGGTATGAGCAGTTCTTC

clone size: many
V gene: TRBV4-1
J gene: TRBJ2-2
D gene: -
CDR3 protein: CASSRGTANTGELFF
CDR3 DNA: TGCGCCAGCAGCCGTGGGACTGCTAACACCGGGGAGCTGTTTTTT

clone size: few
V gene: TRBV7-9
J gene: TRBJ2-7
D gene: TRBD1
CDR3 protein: CASSLRTGGFYEQYF
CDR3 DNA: TGTGCCAGCAGCTTACGGACAGGCGGGTTCTACGAGCAGTACTTC

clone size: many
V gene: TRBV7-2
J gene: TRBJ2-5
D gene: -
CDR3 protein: CASSPQGSGETQYF
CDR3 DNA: TGTGCCAGCAGCCCACAGGGTTCCGGAGAGACCCAGTACTTC

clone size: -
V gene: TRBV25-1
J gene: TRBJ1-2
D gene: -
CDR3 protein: CASMGPPFYGYTF
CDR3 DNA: TGTGCCAGCATGGGGCCACCGTTTTATGGCTACACCTTC

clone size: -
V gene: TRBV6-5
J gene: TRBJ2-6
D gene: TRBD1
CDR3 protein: CASRSTGAGANVLTF
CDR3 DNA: TGTGCCAGCAGATCAACAGGGGCCGGGGCCAACGTCCTGACTTTC

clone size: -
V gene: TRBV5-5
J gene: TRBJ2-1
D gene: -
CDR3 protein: CASSHDRRTYNEQFF
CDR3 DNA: TGTGCCAGCAGTCACGACAGGCGAACCTACAATGAGCAGTTCTTC

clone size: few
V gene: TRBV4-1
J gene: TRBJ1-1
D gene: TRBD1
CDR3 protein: CASSQGQGGATEAFF
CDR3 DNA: TGCGCCAGCAGCCAAGGACAGGGGGGGGCCACTGAAGCTTTCTTT

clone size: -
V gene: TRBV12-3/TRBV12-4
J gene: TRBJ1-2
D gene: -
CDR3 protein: CASNPTETIDGYTF
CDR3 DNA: TGTGCCAGCAACCCTACGGAGACTATAGATGGCTACACCTTC

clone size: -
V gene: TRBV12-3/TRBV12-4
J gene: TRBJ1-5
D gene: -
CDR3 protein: CASSLRTNFGGPQHF
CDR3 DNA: TGTGCCAGCAGTTTGAGGACAAACTTCGGAGGGCCCCAGCATTTT

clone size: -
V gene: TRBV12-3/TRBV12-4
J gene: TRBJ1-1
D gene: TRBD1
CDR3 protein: CASSWNRGFDTEAFF
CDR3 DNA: TGTGCCAGCAGTTGGAACAGGGGGTTCGACACTGAAGCTTTCTTT

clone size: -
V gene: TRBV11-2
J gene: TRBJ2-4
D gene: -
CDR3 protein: CASSPRGIAKNIQYF
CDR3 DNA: TGTGCCAGCAGCCCCAGGGGTATCGCCAAAAACATTCAGTACTTC

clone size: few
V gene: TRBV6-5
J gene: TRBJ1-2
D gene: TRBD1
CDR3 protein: CASSPGQGSGYTF
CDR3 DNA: TGTGCCAGCAGTCCGGGACAGGGGTCTGGCTACACCTTC

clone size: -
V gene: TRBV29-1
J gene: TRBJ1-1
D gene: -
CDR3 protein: CSVGGGFDTEAFF
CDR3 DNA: TGCAGCGTGGGTGGGGGTTTTGACACTGAAGCTTTCTTT

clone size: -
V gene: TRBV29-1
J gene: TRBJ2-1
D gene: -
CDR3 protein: CSANPGPYNEQFF
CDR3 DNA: TGCAGCGCCAACCCGGGACCTTACAATGAGCAGTTCTTC

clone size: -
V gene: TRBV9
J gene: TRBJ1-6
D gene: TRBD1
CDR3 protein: CASSVGQGGNPPLHF
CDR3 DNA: TGTGCCAGCAGCGTTGGACAGGGCGGTAATCCACCCCTCCACTTT

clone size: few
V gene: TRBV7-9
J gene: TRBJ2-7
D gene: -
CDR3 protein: CASSPSTGSFYEQYF
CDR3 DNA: TGTGCCAGCAGCCCCTCGACAGGAAGTTTCTACGAGCAGTACTTC

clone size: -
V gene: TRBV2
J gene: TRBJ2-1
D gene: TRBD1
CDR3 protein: CASSTGTGYNEQFF
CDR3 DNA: TGTGCCAGCAGTACCGGGACAGGGTACAATGAGCAGTTCTTC

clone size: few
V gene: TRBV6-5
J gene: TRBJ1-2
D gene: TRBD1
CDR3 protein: CASKQGSYGYTF
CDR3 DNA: TGTGCCAGCAAACAGGGGAGCTATGGCTACACCTTC

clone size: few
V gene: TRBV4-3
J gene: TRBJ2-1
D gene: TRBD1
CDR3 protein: CASSHDDPGGSSYNEQFF
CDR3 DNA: TGCGCCAGCAGCCATGACGACCCAGGGGGCAGCTCCTACAATGAGCAGTTCTTC

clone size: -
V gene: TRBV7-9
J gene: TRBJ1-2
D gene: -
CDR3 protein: CASSLDGVINYGYTF
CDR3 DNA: TGTGCCAGCAGCTTAGACGGGGTTATCAACTATGGCTACACCTTC

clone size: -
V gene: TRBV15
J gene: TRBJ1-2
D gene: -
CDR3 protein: CATSRDTESFYGYTF
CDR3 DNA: TGTGCCACCAGCAGAGATACAGAGTCTTTCTATGGCTACACCTTC